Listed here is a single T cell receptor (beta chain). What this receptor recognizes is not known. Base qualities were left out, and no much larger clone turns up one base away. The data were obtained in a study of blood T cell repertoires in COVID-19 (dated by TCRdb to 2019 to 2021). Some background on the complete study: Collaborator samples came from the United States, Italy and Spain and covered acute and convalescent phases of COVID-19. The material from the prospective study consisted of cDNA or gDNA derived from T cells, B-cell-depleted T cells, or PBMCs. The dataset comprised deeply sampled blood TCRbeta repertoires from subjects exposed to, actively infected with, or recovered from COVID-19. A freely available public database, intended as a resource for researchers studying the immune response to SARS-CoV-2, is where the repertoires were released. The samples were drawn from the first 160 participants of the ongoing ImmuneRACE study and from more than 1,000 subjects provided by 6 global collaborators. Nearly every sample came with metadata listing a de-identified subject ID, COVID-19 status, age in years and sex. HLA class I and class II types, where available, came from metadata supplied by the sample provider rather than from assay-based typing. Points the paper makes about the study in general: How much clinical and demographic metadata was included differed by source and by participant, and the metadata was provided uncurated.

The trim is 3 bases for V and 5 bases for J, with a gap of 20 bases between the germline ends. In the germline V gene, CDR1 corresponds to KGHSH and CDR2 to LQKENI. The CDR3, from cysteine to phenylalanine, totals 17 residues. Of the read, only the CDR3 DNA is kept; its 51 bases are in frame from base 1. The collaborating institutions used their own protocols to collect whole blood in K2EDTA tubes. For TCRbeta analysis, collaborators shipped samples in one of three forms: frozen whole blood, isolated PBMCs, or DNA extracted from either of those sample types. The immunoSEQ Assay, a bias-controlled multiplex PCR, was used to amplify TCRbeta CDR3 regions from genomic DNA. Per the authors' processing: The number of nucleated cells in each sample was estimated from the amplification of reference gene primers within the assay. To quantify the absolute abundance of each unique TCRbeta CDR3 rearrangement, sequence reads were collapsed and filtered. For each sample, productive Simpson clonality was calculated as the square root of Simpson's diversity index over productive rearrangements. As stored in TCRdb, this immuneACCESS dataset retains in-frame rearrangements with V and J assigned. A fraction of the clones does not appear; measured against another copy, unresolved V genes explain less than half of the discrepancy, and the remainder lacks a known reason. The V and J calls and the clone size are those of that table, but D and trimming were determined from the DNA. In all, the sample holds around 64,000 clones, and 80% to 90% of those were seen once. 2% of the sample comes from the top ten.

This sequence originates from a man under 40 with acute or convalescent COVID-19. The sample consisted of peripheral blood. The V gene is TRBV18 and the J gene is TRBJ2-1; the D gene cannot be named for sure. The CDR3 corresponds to CASSPVSLGVIHNEQFF. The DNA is TGTGCCAGCTCACCGGTTTCCCTAGGAGTAATACACAATGAGCAGTTCTTC. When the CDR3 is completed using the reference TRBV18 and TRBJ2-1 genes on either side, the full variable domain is NAGVMQNPRHLVRRRGQEARLRCSPMKGHSHVYWYRQLPEEGLKFMVYLQKENIIDESGMPKERFSAEFPKEGPSILRIQQVVRGDSAAYFCASSPVSLGVIHNEQFFGPGTRLTVL.